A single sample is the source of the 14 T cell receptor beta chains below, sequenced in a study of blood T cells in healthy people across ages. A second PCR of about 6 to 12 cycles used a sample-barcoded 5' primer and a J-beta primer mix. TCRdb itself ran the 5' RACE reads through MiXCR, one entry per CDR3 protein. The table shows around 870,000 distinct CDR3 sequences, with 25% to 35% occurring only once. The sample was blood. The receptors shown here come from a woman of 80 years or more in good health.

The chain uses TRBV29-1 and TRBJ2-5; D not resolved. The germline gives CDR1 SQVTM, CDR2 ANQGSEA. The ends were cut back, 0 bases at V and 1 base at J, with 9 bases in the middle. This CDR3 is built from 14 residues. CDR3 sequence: CSVEDTVLQETQYF. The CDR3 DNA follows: TGCAGCGTTGAAGACACAGTGCTCCAAGAGACCCAGTACTTC.

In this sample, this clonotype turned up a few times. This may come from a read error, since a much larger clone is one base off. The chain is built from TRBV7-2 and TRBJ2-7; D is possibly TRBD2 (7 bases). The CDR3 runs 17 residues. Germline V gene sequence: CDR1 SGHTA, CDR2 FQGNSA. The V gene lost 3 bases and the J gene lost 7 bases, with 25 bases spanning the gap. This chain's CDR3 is CASSFVLVRGGGNEQYF. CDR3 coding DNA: TGTGCCAGCAGCTTTGTTTTGGTAAGGGGGGGCGGCAATGAGCAGTACTTC.

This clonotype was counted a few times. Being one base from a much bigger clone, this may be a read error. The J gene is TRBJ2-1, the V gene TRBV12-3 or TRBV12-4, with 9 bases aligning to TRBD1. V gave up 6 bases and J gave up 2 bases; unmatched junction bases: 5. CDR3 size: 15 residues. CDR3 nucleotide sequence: TGTGCCAGCAGAAAAACAGGGGGCCCCTACAATGAGCAGTTCTTC. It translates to CASRKTGGPYNEQFF.

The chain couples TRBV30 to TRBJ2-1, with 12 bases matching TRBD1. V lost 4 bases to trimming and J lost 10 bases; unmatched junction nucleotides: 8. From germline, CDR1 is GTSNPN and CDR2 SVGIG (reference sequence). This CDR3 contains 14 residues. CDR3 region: CAWTGTGGSNEQFF. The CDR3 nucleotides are TGTGCCTGGACCGGGACAGGGGGCTCCAACGAGCAGTTCTTC. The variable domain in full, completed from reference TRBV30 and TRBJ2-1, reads SQTIHQWPATLVQPVGSPLSLECTVEGTSNPNLYWYRQAAGRGLQLLFYSVGIGQISSEVPQNLSASRPQDRQFILSSKKLLLSDSGFYLCAWTGTGGSNEQFFGPGTRLTVL.

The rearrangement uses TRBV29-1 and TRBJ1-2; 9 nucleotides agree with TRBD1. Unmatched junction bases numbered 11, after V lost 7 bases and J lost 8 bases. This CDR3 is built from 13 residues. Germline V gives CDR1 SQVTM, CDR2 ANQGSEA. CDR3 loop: CSATTGGIWGYTF. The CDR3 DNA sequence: TGCAGCGCGACGACAGGGGGAATTTGGGGCTACACCTTC. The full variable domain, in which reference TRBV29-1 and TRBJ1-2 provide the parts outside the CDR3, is SAVISQKPSRDICQRGTSLTIQCQVDSQVTMMFWYRQQPGQSLTLIATANQGSEATYESGFVIDKFPISRPNLTFSTLTVSNMSPEDSSIYLCSATTGGIWGYTFGSGTRLTVV.

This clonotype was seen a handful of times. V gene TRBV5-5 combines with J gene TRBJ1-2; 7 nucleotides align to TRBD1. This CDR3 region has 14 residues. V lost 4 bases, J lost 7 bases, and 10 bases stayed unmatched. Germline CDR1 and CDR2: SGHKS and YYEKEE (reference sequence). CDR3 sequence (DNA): TGTGCCAGCAGCCTCTGGGAGACAGGGATTGGCTACACCTTC. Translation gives CASSLWETGIGYTF.

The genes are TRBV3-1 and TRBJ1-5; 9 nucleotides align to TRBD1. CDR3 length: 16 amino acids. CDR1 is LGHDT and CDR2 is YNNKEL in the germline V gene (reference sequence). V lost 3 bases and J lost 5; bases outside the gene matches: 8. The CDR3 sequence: CASSHTGGAGDQPQHF. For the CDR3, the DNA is TGTGCCAGCAGCCACACAGGGGGCGCGGGGGATCAGCCCCAGCATTTT.

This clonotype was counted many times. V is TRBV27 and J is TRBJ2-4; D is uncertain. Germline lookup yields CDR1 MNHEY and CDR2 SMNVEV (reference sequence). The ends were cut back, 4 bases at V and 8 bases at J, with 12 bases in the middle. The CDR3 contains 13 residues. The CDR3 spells CASSSNRDYIQYF. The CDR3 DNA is TGTGCCAGCAGTTCAAACCGCGATTACATTCAGTACTTC.

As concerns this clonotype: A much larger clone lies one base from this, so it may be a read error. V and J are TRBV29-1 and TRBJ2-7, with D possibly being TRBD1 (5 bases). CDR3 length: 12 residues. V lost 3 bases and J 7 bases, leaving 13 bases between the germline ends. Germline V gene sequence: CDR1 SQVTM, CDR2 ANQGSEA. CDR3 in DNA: TGCAGCGTTGACGTAAGGGGCGATGAGCAGTACTTC. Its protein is CSVDVRGDEQYF.

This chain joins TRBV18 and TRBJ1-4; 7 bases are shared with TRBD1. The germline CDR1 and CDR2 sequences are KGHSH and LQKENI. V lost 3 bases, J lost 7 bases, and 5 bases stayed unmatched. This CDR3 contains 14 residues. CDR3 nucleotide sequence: TGTGCCAGCTCACCGACAGGGCTGTCTGAAAAACTGTTTTTT. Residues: CASSPTGLSEKLFF.

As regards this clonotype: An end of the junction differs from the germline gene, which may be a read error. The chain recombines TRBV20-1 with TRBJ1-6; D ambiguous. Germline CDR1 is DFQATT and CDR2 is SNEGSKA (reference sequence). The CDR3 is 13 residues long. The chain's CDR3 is CSTRGRLNSPLHF. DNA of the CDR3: TGCAGTACTAGAGGCAGGCTTAATTCACCCCTCCACTTT.

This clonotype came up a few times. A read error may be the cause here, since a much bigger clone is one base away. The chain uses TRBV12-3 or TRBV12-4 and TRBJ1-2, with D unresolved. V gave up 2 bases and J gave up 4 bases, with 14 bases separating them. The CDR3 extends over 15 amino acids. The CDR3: CASSLSVQISYGYTF. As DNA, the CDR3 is TGTGCCAGCAGTTTATCGGTCCAGATCAGCTATGGCTACACCTTC.

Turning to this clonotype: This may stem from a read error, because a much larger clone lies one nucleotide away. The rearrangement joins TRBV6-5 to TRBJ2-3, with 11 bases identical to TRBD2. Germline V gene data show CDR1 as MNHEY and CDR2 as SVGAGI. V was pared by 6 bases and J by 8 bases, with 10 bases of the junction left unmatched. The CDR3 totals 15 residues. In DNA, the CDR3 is TGTGCCAGCAGCTATAGCGGGGGGGCGATAGGTACGCAGTATTTT. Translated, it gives CASSYSGGAIGTQYF.

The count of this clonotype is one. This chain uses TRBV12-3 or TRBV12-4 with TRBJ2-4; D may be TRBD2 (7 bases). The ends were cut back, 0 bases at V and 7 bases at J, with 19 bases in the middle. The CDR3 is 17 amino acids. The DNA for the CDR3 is TGTGCCAGCAGTTTAGCAGGGGGAGGGGAGAAGAGGAACATTCAGTACTTC. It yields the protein CASSLAGGGEKRNIQYF.